The 29 T cell receptor beta chains listed next were all sequenced from one sample in a study of beta chain features in type 1 diabetes. The investigators reverse transcribed all of the isolated RNA, so they sequenced expressed TCRB transcripts. The assay was immunoSEQ multiplex PCR, and TCRdb's table has in-frame clones only and misses some. The sample carries roughly 150,000 clones, over 7.5% recorded once. Source material: central memory CD4+ T cells from blood. The receptors come from a woman in her late teens or twenties in good health.

The chain links TRBV30 to TRBJ2-3; 10 bases are shared with TRBD2. From germline, CDR1 is GTSNPN and CDR2 SVGIG (reference sequence). The CDR3 consists of 13 residues. The J segment lost 6 bases and the V segment lost 4 bases, leaving 4 bases of the junction unmatched. The CDR3 sequence is CAWTSGSTDTQYF. The CDR3 region has the DNA TGTGCCTGGACTAGCGGGAGTACGGATACGCAGTATTTT.

This chain links TRBV11-2 with TRBJ1-1; D is uncertain. The CDR3 consists of 14 residues. Germline loops: CDR1 SGHAT, CDR2 FQNNGV. Between the trimmed V and J ends, which lost 3 bases and 0 bases, there was a span of 8 bases. CDR3: CASSFLTMNTEAFF. CDR3 nucleotides: TGTGCCAGCAGCTTTCTCACTATGAACACTGAAGCTTTCTTT.

This clone was recorded a few times. The rearrangement uses TRBV25-1 and TRBJ2-5; D perhaps matches TRBD2 (5 bases). V was pared by 4 bases and J by 2 bases, with 14 bases between. CDR1 is MGHDK and CDR2 is SYGVNS in the germline V gene. The CDR3 sequence is 15 residues long. The CDR3 loop is CASSGWRRQQETQYF. CDR3 in DNA: TGTGCCAGCAGTGGATGGAGGAGGCAACAAGAGACCCAGTACTTC.

This clone was detected only a few times. The chain recombines TRBV7-2 with TRBJ2-5; 7 nucleotides agree with TRBD2. This CDR3 comprises 14 residues. Germline values: CDR1 SGHTA, CDR2 FQGNSA. The junction had 8 bases not matched to a gene; V was cut back by 6 bases and J by 4 bases. CDR3 loop: CASSRRDYGETQYF. The CDR3 nucleotides are TGTGCCAGCAGTCGCCGGGACTATGGAGAGACCCAGTACTTC.

This clone was seen repeatedly, ten times or more. V usage is TRBV29-1 and J usage is TRBJ2-1; 10 bases are a match to TRBD2. Germline lookup yields CDR1 SQVTM and CDR2 ANQGSEA. This CDR3 has 16 residues. Germline trimming cut 1 base from V and 2 bases from J; bases unmatched to any gene: 5. The CDR3 DNA is TGCAGCGTTGAAGCCCTAGCGGGAGCGGCCTACAATGAGCAGTTCTTC. Protein: CSVEALAGAAYNEQFF.

This clone was counted only a few times. The rearrangement joins TRBV2 to TRBJ2-1, with D perhaps TRBD2 (5 bases). Trimming took 6 bases from V and 4 from J, leaving 10 bases between them. Germline V gene data show CDR1 as SNHLY and CDR2 as FYNNEI. The CDR3 has 13 amino acids. CDR3 sequence (DNA): TGTGCCAGCAGGAATAGCGCGTACAATGAGCAGTTCTTC. Translation gives CASRNSAYNEQFF.

This clone was observed a handful of times. The chain uses TRBV4-2 and TRBJ2-1; 7 bases map to TRBD1. Trimming removed 4 bases from V and 3 bases from J; junction bases left unmatched: 0. Germline V gene data show CDR1 as LGHNA and CDR2 as YNFKEQ. The CDR3 contains 13 residues. CDR3 loop: CASSRDSYNEQFF. The CDR3 nucleotides are TGTGCCAGCAGCCGGGACAGCTACAATGAGCAGTTCTTC.

V and J are TRBV7-2 and TRBJ2-7; 7 nucleotides agree with TRBD1. The CDR3 loop spans 14 amino acids. V gave up 7 bases and J gave up 0 bases; unmatched junction bases: 6. Looked up from germline, CDR1 is SGHTA and CDR2 is FQGNSA. The CDR3 DNA follows: TGTGCCAGCACCGGGACAGTCGACTCCTACGAGCAGTACTTC. It encodes CASTGTVDSYEQYF. The whole variable domain, remainder taken from reference TRBV7-2 and TRBJ2-7, is GAGVSQSPSNKVTEKGKDVELRCDPISGHTALYWYRQSLGQGLEFLIYFQGNSAPDKSGLPSDRFSAERTGGSVSTLTIQRTQQEDSAVYLCASTGTVDSYEQYFGPGTRLTVT.

The V call is TRBV5-1, the J call TRBJ2-7, with D maybe TRBD2 (5 bases). CDR3 length equals 14 residues. The germline V gene encodes CDR1 SGHRS and CDR2 YFSETQ. Trimming shortened V by 4 bases and J by 2 bases, and 13 bases separated the two germline ends. The CDR3, as DNA: TGCGCCAGCAGCCCTAACCCCGGGACCTACGAGCAGTACTTC. Translating gives CASSPNPGTYEQYF.

The chain couples TRBV7-8 to TRBJ2-3; 13 nucleotides line up with TRBD2. This CDR3 contains 15 residues. Germline V gives CDR1 SGHVS, CDR2 FQNEAQ. Trimming removed 5 bases from V and 6 bases from J; junction bases left unmatched: 5. CDR3 residues: CASSLGLAGADTQYF. Written as DNA, the CDR3 is TGTGCCAGCAGCCTCGGACTAGCGGGAGCTGATACGCAGTATTTT. Full variable domain (outside the CDR3, taken from reference TRBV7-8 and TRBJ2-3): GAGVSQSPRYKVAKRGQDVALRCDPISGHVSLFWYQQALGQGPEFLTYFQNEAQLDKSGLPSDRFFAERPEGSVSTLKIQRTQQEDSAVYLCASSLGLAGADTQYFGPGTRLTVL.

This chain joins TRBV5-6 and TRBJ2-1, with D maybe TRBD1 (5 bases). Trimming removed 3 bases from V and 9 bases from J, with 19 bases in between. Germline CDR1 is SGHDT and CDR2 is YYEEEE. The CDR3 is 15 residues long. CDR3 sequence: CASSSMGKPRGEQFF. The DNA for the CDR3 is TGTGCCAGCAGCTCGATGGGGAAGCCTAGGGGTGAGCAGTTCTTC. The whole variable domain, remainder taken from reference TRBV5-6 and TRBJ2-1, is DAGVTQSPTHLIKTRGQQVTLRCSPKSGHDTVSWYQQALGQGPQFIFQYYEEEERQRGNFPDRFSGHQFPNYSSELNVNALLLGDSALYLCASSSMGKPRGEQFFGPGTRLTVL.

This clone was counted between two and nine times. The chain uses TRBV30 and TRBJ2-1; TRBD2 agrees at 14 bases. V shed 1 base and J 12 bases; nucleotides not matched to a gene: 11. CDR1 is GTSNPN, CDR2 SVGIG, per germline (reference sequence). The CDR3 contains 16 residues. CDR3 sequence: CAWSGTGLAGEWRQFF. The CDR3 DNA reads as TGTGCCTGGAGTGGGACGGGACTAGCGGGAGAATGGCGGCAGTTCTTC.

This clone has a handful of counts. J is TRBJ2-5 and V is TRBV18; TRBD2 might be the D (6 bases). The CDR3 is 14 amino acids. V lost 2 bases and J lost 2, with 9 bases in between. Per germline, CDR1 KGHSH and CDR2 LQKENI. In DNA, the CDR3 is TGTGCCAGCTCACCAGGAGGGGATCAAGAGACCCAGTACTTC. Translating gives CASSPGGDQETQYF.

This clone was seen more than once but under ten times. V is TRBV7-9 and J is TRBJ2-7; D is possibly TRBD1 (6 bases). CDR1 is SEHNR, CDR2 FQNEAQ, per germline (reference sequence). The CDR3 totals 12 residues. The V gene lost 5 bases and the J gene lost 6 bases, with 11 bases spanning the gap. The CDR3 DNA reads TGTGCCAGCAGCCCCCAGGGGCTCGAGCAGTACTTC. Protein sequence: CASSPQGLEQYF.

The CDR3 bases are TGTGCCAGCTCGAACACCCGGGCTGCATTCGGGAGCACTGAAGCTTTCTTT. This encodes CASSNTRAAFGSTEAFF. The chain couples TRBV18 to TRBJ1-1; D ambiguous. The CDR3 length is 17 residues. Deletions cut 6 bases from V and 4 bases from J, with 24 bases between. From germline, CDR1 is KGHSH and CDR2 LQKENI.

This clone was detected only a few times. This chain connects TRBV6-6 to TRBJ1-3; a possible D gene is TRBD1 (5 bases). V was trimmed by 7 bases and J by 1 base, leaving 11 bases between them. The germline gives CDR1 MNHNY, CDR2 SVGAGI (reference sequence). The CDR3 is made up of 14 amino acids. DNA for the CDR3: TGTGCCAGCAACACGGGGGGGTCTGGAAACACCATATATTTT. As protein: CASNTGGSGNTIYF.

This clone appeared a few times. The V and J genes are TRBV20-1 and TRBJ2-7; D call uncertain. Per germline, CDR1 DFQATT and CDR2 SNEGSKA (reference sequence). V was trimmed by 5 bases and J by 6 bases, leaving 8 bases between them. The CDR3 runs to 10 residues. This CDR3 is CSALDSEQYF. DNA for the CDR3: TGCAGTGCTCTCGACTCCGAGCAGTACTTC.

This clone was counted at least ten times. V is TRBV9 and J is TRBJ1-1, with D maybe TRBD1 (5 bases). V was cut by 4 bases and J by 1 base, with 14 bases left in between. The CDR3 is made up of 15 amino acids. Germline CDR1 and CDR2: SGDLS and YYNGEE. DNA for the CDR3: TGTGCCAGCAGCCCCTTGACAGACCCGAACACTGAAGCTTTCTTT. It encodes CASSPLTDPNTEAFF.

The rearrangement joins TRBV28 to TRBJ1-5; D is unclear. The CDR3 is 12 amino acids. The V gene's germline CDR1 is MDHEN and CDR2 SYDVKM. V dropped 6 bases and J dropped 4 bases, with 7 bases sitting between them. Written as DNA, the CDR3 is TGTGCCAGCAGGTATGAGAATCAGCCCCAGCATTTT. This sequence encodes CASRYENQPQHF.

The J gene is TRBJ2-2, the V gene TRBV7-2, with 7 bases fitting TRBD1. Germline trimming cut 5 bases from V and 3 bases from J; bases unmatched to any gene: 3. Germline V CDR1 and CDR2: SGHTA, FQGNSA. This CDR3 region has 14 residues. As DNA, the CDR3 is TGTGCCAGCAGCCCTGGGACAGACACCGGGGAGCTGTTTTTT. As protein: CASSPGTDTGELFF. The whole variable domain, remainder taken from reference TRBV7-2 and TRBJ2-2, is GAGVSQSPSNKVTEKGKDVELRCDPISGHTALYWYRQSLGQGLEFLIYFQGNSAPDKSGLPSDRFSAERTGGSVSTLTIQRTQQEDSAVYLCASSPGTDTGELFFGEGSRLTVL.

The chain carries TRBV11-2 and TRBJ2-5; 9 bases align to TRBD1. Germline V CDR1 and CDR2: SGHAT, FQNNGV. After removal of 5 bases from V and 9 bases from J, the junction contained 4 bases not matched to a gene. The CDR3 is made up of 12 amino acids. The CDR3 spells CASSTTGGAQYF. The CDR3 nucleotides are TGTGCCAGCAGCACGACAGGGGGAGCCCAGTACTTC.

This clone showed up just a few times. This chain links TRBV21-1 with TRBJ2-7; TRBD2 was called by the table and not checked on the DNA. TRBV21-1 is annotated as a pseudogene. The CDR3 is made up of 12 amino acids. Here the CDR3 DNA reads TGTGCCAGCTATTCGCGGACCTACGAGCAGTACTTC. Amino acids: CASYSRTYEQYF.

J is TRBJ1-3 and V is TRBV30; maybe TRBD1 (6 bases). The germline V gene has CDR1 GTSNPN and CDR2 SVGIG (reference sequence). The CDR3 has 14 residues. V was shortened by 6 bases and J by 0 bases, with 12 bases between the two germline ends. The CDR3, as DNA: TGTGCCTGTGACAGGCCTCCCTCTGGAAACACCATATATTTT. Its translation is CACDRPPSGNTIYF.

This clone has only a few counts. The chain carries TRBV11-3 and TRBJ2-1, with a weak D call TRBD2 (5 bases). This CDR3 contains 14 residues. V gave up 5 bases and J gave up 8 bases, with 16 bases separating them. Germline CDR1 is SGHNT and CDR2 is YENEEA. CDR3 in DNA: TGTGCCAGCAGCCCTACCGAGGGAATCCATGAGCAGTTCTTC. Translating it yields CASSPTEGIHEQFF.

A few counts support this clone. The chain employs TRBV6-5 and TRBJ1-5; D gene ambiguous. The germline CDR1 and CDR2 sequences are MNHEY and SVGAGI. The germline V and J ends were trimmed by 6 bases and 0 bases, with 6 bases remaining between them. The CDR3 has 13 amino acids. This CDR3 is CASRIHSNQPQHF. The CDR3 DNA follows: TGTGCCAGCAGGATACATAGCAATCAGCCCCAGCATTTT.

Only a few counts were recorded for this clone. The gene calls are TRBV11-3 and TRBJ2-3; 10 bases match TRBD2. Losses at the gene ends were 5 bases for V and 2 bases for J; bases not matched to a gene: 7. This CDR3 contains 16 residues. Germline loops: CDR1 SGHNT, CDR2 YENEEA. In nucleotides, the CDR3 is TGTGCCAGCAGCACCGGGACTAGCGAGGCCACAGATACGCAGTATTTT. The encoded protein is CASSTGTSEATDTQYF.

The gene calls are TRBV13 and TRBJ2-1, with D perhaps TRBD2 (7 bases). CDR3 size: 15 residues. From germline, CDR1 is PRHDT and CDR2 FYEKMQ (reference sequence). V lost 9 bases, J lost 0 bases, and 15 bases lay in between. CDR3 sequence reads: CASRGAGSSYNEQFF. CDR3 nucleotide sequence: TGTGCCAGTCGGGGGGCGGGAAGCTCCTACAATGAGCAGTTCTTC. The full variable domain, completed using reference TRBV13 and TRBJ2-1, is AAGVIQSPRHLIKEKRETATLKCYPIPRHDTVYWYQQGPGQDPQFLISFYEKMQSDKGSIPDRFSAQQFSDYHSELNMSSLELGDSALYFCASRGAGSSYNEQFFGPGTRLTVL.

The CDR3 loop is CASSPTGSIWYNEQFF. In nucleotides, the CDR3 is TGCGCCAGCAGCCCGACCGGGAGTATCTGGTACAATGAGCAGTTCTTC. The rearrangement joins TRBV5-1 to TRBJ2-1; D is perhaps TRBD2 (6 bases). The germline gives CDR1 SGHRS, CDR2 YFSETQ. The CDR3 contains 16 residues. V lost 4 bases and J lost 4, with 18 bases in between. Full variable domain (outside the CDR3, taken from reference TRBV5-1 and TRBJ2-1): KAGVTQTPRYLIKTRGQQVTLSCSPISGHRSVSWYQQTPGQGLQFLFEYFSETQRNKGNFPGRFSGRQFSNSRSEMNVSTLELGDSALYLCASSPTGSIWYNEQFFGPGTRLTVL.

The V gene is TRBV27, the J gene TRBJ1-4; D gene unclear. CDR1 is MNHEY and CDR2 is SMNVEV in the germline V gene (reference sequence). CDR3 length: 15 amino acids. Trimming removed 7 bases at V and 0 bases at J, with 12 bases between. The CDR3 here is CASKFSRATNEKLFF. The CDR3 DNA sequence: TGTGCCAGCAAATTTAGCAGAGCAACTAATGAAAAACTGTTTTTT.